This TCR beta chain was recorded in a study of graft-versus-host responses after intestinal transplantation. As for the study in general: Each recipient received a multivisceral, liver-intestinal, or isolated intestinal graft.

Regarding this clone: The antigen remains unidentified.

V was clipped by 2 bases and J by 0 bases; unmatched bases: 10. Germline assignment: CDR1 SGHRS and CDR2 YFSETQ. This CDR3 is built from 17 residues. Study observations and caveats: Patients who carried graft-donor T cell macrochimerism also had high graft-versus-host to host-versus-graft clonal ratios in their allografts. There were GvH clones found in recipient marrow, and some of them appeared first in ileum or blood.

Sequencing was performed with immunoSEQ multiplex PCR; in TCRdb, only in-frame clones are kept and a portion is missing. The data show 85,000 to 100,000 clones, with roughly 92% seen just once and around 0.07% held by the top ten. This sequence was found in a human donor who was the organ donor for an intestinal transplant. Sequences were derived from unstimulated CD8+ T cells sorted from spleen or lymph node cells, sampled before transplant. V is TRBV5-1 and J is TRBJ2-7; 8 bases agree with TRBD1. DNA for the CDR3: TGCGCCAGCAGCTTAATTTGGGACAGGATTTACTCCTACGAGCAGTACTTC. It specifies CASSLIWDRIYSYEQYF.